This entry is about one TCR beta chain. The sample belongs to a study of T cells in Graves' hyperthyroidism and ophthalmopathy. Study summary: Peripheral blood sampling occurred at initial diagnosis, before any treatment.

V lost 0 bases, J lost 0 bases, and 5 bases stayed unmatched. This CDR3 is 17 amino acids long. Germline CDR1 reads DFQATT; CDR2 reads SNEGSKA (reference sequence). TCR beta CDR3 sequences were amplified from RNA transcripts. TCR CDR3 underwent first-round RT-PCR with the HTBI primer set. MiXCR, run by TCRdb on the multiplex PCR reads, gives a single entry per CDR3 protein. The sample contains under 600,000 distinct CDR3 sequences, around 16% of which appear only once. This sequence was found in a woman aged 40-49 years with Graves' ophthalmopathy. The V gene is TRBV20-1, the J gene TRBJ2-6; 7 bases agree with TRBD1. Material for sequencing was blood. CDR3 bases: TGCAGTGCTAGAGAGTGGGACAGACCCTCTGGGGCCAACGTCCTGACTTTC. Its translation: CSAREWDRPSGANVLTF.